What follows are 9 T cell receptor beta chains derived from one specimen sequenced in a study of blood T cell repertoires in COVID-19. TCRdb keeps only in-frame clones here, not all; method: immunoSEQ multiplex PCR. The data show over 200,000 clones, with around 89% seen just once and about 4% held by the top ten. Sequenced: peripheral blood. The source of these receptors is a man between 60 and 70 years old who had recovered from COVID-19.

The J gene is TRBJ1-1, the V gene TRBV7-3, with D uncertain. The germline gives CDR1 SGHTA, CDR2 FQGTGA. The CDR3 consists of 14 residues. V shed 2 bases and J shed 6 bases, with 13 bases lying between them. In DNA form, the CDR3 reads TGTGCCAGCAGCTTACCGGGGTTGGACTCTGAAGCTTTCTTT. Protein product: CASSLPGLDSEAFF.

This clone has only one observation. The chain recombines TRBV7-2 with TRBJ1-1, with D uncertain. CDR1 SGHTA and CDR2 FQGNSA come from the germline V gene. Trimming pared 1 base from V and 10 bases from J, leaving 10 bases between. There are 12 residues in the CDR3. CDR3 protein: CASSLGLSGAFF. The DNA of the CDR3 is TGTGCCAGCAGCTTAGGTTTATCCGGAGCTTTCTTT.

The chain links TRBV30 to TRBJ2-2; no firm D call. Trimming removed 1 base at V and 0 bases at J, with 6 bases between. The CDR3 loop spans 14 amino acids. Germline V CDR1 and CDR2: GTSNPN, SVGIG (reference sequence). The CDR3 sequence is CAWSAQTNTGELFF. In DNA, the CDR3 is TGTGCCTGGAGTGCCCAAACGAACACCGGGGAGCTGTTTTTT.

The V gene is TRBV7-9, the J gene TRBJ2-5, with TRBD2 matching over 8 bases. After removal of 7 bases from V and 5 bases from J, the junction contained 18 bases not matched to a gene. The length of the CDR3 is 17 residues. The V gene's germline CDR1 is SEHNR and CDR2 FQNEAQ (reference sequence). CDR3 sequence: CASTPLGRGAPLETQYF. CDR3 in DNA: TGTGCCAGCACCCCGTTGGGGCGGGGGGCCCCCCTGGAGACCCAGTACTTC.

This sequence joins TRBV5-5 and TRBJ1-1; the D is unclear. Germline-derived CDR1 and CDR2 are SGHKS and YYEKEE (reference sequence). This CDR3 is 15 amino acids long. Trimming took 2 bases from V and 2 from J, leaving 13 bases between them. CDR3 sequence reads: CASSLLKTGNTEAFF. The DNA of the CDR3 is TGTGCCAGCAGCTTACTCAAAACGGGAAACACTGAAGCTTTCTTT.

The chain recombines TRBV4-2 with TRBJ2-5; D is perhaps TRBD2 (6 bases). In germline, CDR1 is LGHNA, CDR2 YNFKEQ. This CDR3 is 17 amino acids long. Trimming pared 0 bases from V and 5 bases from J, leaving 19 bases between. The CDR3 protein is CASSQDSSASARETQYF. The CDR3 region has the DNA TGTGCCAGCAGCCAAGATAGTTCGGCTAGCGCGCGGGAGACCCAGTACTTC.

This clone was counted only a few times. The genes are TRBV5-6 and TRBJ1-3, with a possible D match to TRBD1 (6 bases). V shed 4 bases and J shed 1 base, with 9 bases lying between them. Germline CDR1 reads SGHDT; CDR2 reads YYEEEE. This CDR3 has 14 residues. CDR3 amino acids: CASSVTGSGNTIYF. DNA for the CDR3: TGTGCCAGCAGCGTCACAGGGTCTGGAAACACCATATATTTT. The complete variable domain, with remaining parts taken from reference TRBV5-6 and TRBJ1-3, reads DAGVTQSPTHLIKTRGQQVTLRCSPKSGHDTVSWYQQALGQGPQFIFQYYEEEERQRGNFPDRFSGHQFPNYSSELNVNALLLGDSALYLCASSVTGSGNTIYFGEGSWLTVV.

This rearrangement joins TRBV4-2 to TRBJ2-7, with 7 bases fitting TRBD2. Germline CDR1 and CDR2: LGHNA and YNFKEQ. The CDR3 is 17 amino acids. V shed 0 bases and J 1 base; nucleotides not matched to a gene: 9. The CDR3 nucleotides are TGTGCCAGCAGCCAAGATTGGGCCAGCGGGGATTCCTACGAGCAGTACTTC. It encodes CASSQDWASGDSYEQYF.

The chain is built from TRBV12-5 and TRBJ1-2; D is unclear. This CDR3 is 12 amino acids long. Looked up from germline, CDR1 is LGHNT and CDR2 is FRNRAP. The V gene lost 2 bases and the J gene lost 6 bases, with 7 bases spanning the gap. The CDR3 coding sequence is TGTGCTAGTGGTTTGAAGCGGGATGGCTACACCTTC. This gives the protein CASGLKRDGYTF.